This T cell receptor beta chain was profiled in a study of low-dose radiotherapy and immunotherapy resistance in tumors. The CDR3 contains 15 residues. From germline, CDR1 is ENHRY and CDR2 SYGVKD. The junction had 6 bases not matched to a gene; V was cut back by 3 bases and J by 5 bases. The time point denotes: after trial treatment. Treatment meaning: LDRT plus nivolumab, ipilimumab, low-dose cyclophosphamide and aspirin (RACIN trial). Alpha- and beta-chain coverage of first-strand cDNA came from TRAV- and TRBV-specific primers. The PCR that amplified TCRs ran for 15 to 25 cycles, relying on a constant-region primer and a V-primer adapter. From the reads, TCRdb called clonotypes with MiXCR, one entry per CDR3 protein. The sample includes around 100,000 distinct CDR3 sequences, approximately 22% seen only once; the top ten take roughly 13%.

The starting material was PBMCs, obtained after low-dose radiotherapy plus immunotherapy. The sequence was obtained from a female donor with ovarian cancer. This sequence joins TRBV10-3 and TRBJ2-3; the match to TRBD1 covers 9 bases. CDR3: CAISDPGQGGDTQYF. The CDR3 DNA reads as TGTGCCATCAGTGATCCGGGACAGGGTGGAGATACGCAGTATTTT.